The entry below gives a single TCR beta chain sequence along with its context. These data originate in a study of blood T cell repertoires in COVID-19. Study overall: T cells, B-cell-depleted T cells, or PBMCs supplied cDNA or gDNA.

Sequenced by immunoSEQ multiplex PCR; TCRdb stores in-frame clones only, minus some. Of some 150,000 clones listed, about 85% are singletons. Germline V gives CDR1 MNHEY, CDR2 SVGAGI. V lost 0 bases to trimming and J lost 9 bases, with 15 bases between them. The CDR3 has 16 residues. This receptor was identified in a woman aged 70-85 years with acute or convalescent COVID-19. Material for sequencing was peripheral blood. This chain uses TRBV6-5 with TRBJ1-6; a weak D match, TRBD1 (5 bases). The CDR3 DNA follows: TGTGCCAGCAGTTACTCGATCCTCGGGGGGTCTTCACCCCTCCACTTT. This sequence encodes CASSYSILGGSSPLHF.